Listed below are T cell receptor beta chains from one sample, sequenced in a study of blood T cell repertoires in COVID-19. Data came from immunoSEQ multiplex PCR; TCRdb stores just in-frame clones and leaves some out. The data contain around 220,000 clones, 65% to 90% of them seen just once; the ten biggest clones take up around 5.4%. Material: peripheral blood. The receptors were sampled from a human donor in a cohort sampled during active COVID-19. The CDR3 runs from the conserved cysteine through the conserved F or W. D genes are given only for firm matches. Expanded clones are given a class, and other clones once, few, many or no size at all.

cdr3_nt: TGTGCCAGCAGCTTAGAGGGACAATACTACGAGCAGTACTTC
cdr3_aa: CASSLEGQYYEQYF
j_call: TRBJ2-7
clone_size: NA
v_call: TRBV7-2
cdr3_length: 14
d_call: NA

cdr3_nt: TGTGCCAGCAGCTCCGGGACAGTGACCTACGAGCAGTACTTC
cdr3_aa: CASSSGTVTYEQYF
j_call: TRBJ2-7
clone_size: once
v_call: TRBV11-2
cdr3_length: 14
d_call: TRBD1

cdr3_nt: TGCGCCAGCAGCACAACCGGGACAGCGAACACTGAAGCTTTCTTT
cdr3_aa: CASSTTGTANTEAFF
j_call: TRBJ1-1
clone_size: NA
v_call: TRBV5-1
cdr3_length: 15
d_call: TRBD1

cdr3_nt: TGTGCCAGCAGCAAAATTCGACAGTATCCTCGCCCTTTGAACACTGAAGCTTTCTTT
cdr3_aa: CASSKIRQYPRPLNTEAFF
j_call: TRBJ1-1
clone_size: NA
v_call: TRBV21-1
cdr3_length: 19
d_call: NA

cdr3_nt: TGTGCCAGCAGTCCTGCGGACAGGAGGAATCAGCCCCAGCATTTT
cdr3_aa: CASSPADRRNQPQHF
j_call: TRBJ1-5
clone_size: NA
v_call: TRBV6-5
cdr3_length: 15
d_call: TRBD1

cdr3_nt: TGCGCCAGCAGCCTAATACCCCAGGGTGTTTCCTACAATGAGCAGTTCTTC
cdr3_aa: CASSLIPQGVSYNEQFF
j_call: TRBJ2-1
clone_size: NA
v_call: TRBV5-1
cdr3_length: 17
d_call: NA

cdr3_nt: TGTGCCAGCAGTATTCACAGGGGGATGAACACTGAAGCTTTCTTT
cdr3_aa: CASSIHRGMNTEAFF
j_call: TRBJ1-1
clone_size: NA
v_call: TRBV6-2/TRBV6-3
cdr3_length: 15
d_call: TRBD1

cdr3_nt: TGTGCCAGCAGTACACGGGACAGAGGTCGAGCTTTCTTT
cdr3_aa: CASSTRDRGRAFF
j_call: TRBJ1-1
clone_size: NA
v_call: TRBV28
cdr3_length: 13
d_call: TRBD1

cdr3_nt: TGCGCCAGCAGCTTCTCGACTAGCGGGAGTCCCCAGTTCTTC
cdr3_aa: CASSFSTSGSPQFF
j_call: TRBJ2-1
clone_size: NA
v_call: TRBV4-3
cdr3_length: 14
d_call: TRBD2

cdr3_nt: TGTGCCAGCAGTTACTCGGGGACAGCCTTTAATGAAAAACTGTTTTTT
cdr3_aa: CASSYSGTAFNEKLFF
j_call: TRBJ1-4
clone_size: NA
v_call: TRBV6-5
cdr3_length: 16
d_call: TRBD1

cdr3_nt: TGTGCCAGCAGTATCAAGGGGACAGGGGGAAGAAGAGGCTACACCTTC
cdr3_aa: CASSIKGTGGRRGYTF
j_call: TRBJ1-2
clone_size: NA
v_call: TRBV28
cdr3_length: 16
d_call: TRBD1

cdr3_nt: TGTGCCAGCAGCTTAGCGCGAACAGGTTGGATAAATGAGCAGTTCTTC
cdr3_aa: CASSLARTGWINEQFF
j_call: TRBJ2-1
clone_size: NA
v_call: TRBV7-2
cdr3_length: 16
d_call: NA